The rows below give T cell receptor beta chains drawn from one sample of a study of T cell repertoires and HLA-DP antigens. Sequencing was performed with immunoSEQ multiplex PCR; in TCRdb, only in-frame clones are kept and a portion is missing. Here the sample spans around 2,000 clones, approximately 69% being singletons. The sample comprised CD137- CD4+ T cells from cultured PBMCs. These receptors were collected from a man aged 45-65 years in good health and CMV-seronegative. CDR3s include the opening cysteine and the closing phenylalanine or tryptophan. Each record gives: D gene, clone size, J gene, V gene, CDR3 DNA, CDR3 protein. A D gene is named only where the DNA matches it firmly. Not all rows give a size; the values are once, few, many and, for expanded clones, a class.

d_gene: .; abundance: large; j_gene: TRBJ1-1; v_gene: TRBV11-2; CDR3nt: TGTGCCAGCAGCGTCTCACAACTGAACACTGAAGCTTTCTTT; CDR3aa: CASSVSQLNTEAFF
d_gene: .; abundance: .; j_gene: TRBJ2-5; v_gene: TRBV7-9; CDR3nt: TGTGCCAGCAGTTACCAATTATGGGGCACCCAAGAGACCCAGTACTTC; CDR3aa: CASSYQLWGTQETQYF
d_gene: .; abundance: .; j_gene: TRBJ2-1; v_gene: TRBV6-6; CDR3nt: TGTGCCAGCAGTTACTCCCGGACAGAGGGTGAGCAGTTCTTC; CDR3aa: CASSYSRTEGEQFF
d_gene: .; abundance: .; j_gene: TRBJ1-5; v_gene: TRBV7-9; CDR3nt: TGTGCCAGCAGCGACGGCTCCTCTAGCAATCAGCCCCAGCATTTT; CDR3aa: CASSDGSSSNQPQHF
d_gene: .; abundance: .; j_gene: TRBJ1-1; v_gene: TRBV27; CDR3nt: TGTGCCAGTAAGACAAATGTTGGGGGTTTGAACACTGAAGCTTTCTTT; CDR3aa: CASKTNVGGLNTEAFF
d_gene: .; abundance: .; j_gene: TRBJ2-6; v_gene: TRBV27; CDR3nt: TGTGCCAGCAGTCGGACCAGGACTGGGGCCAACGTCCTGACTTTC; CDR3aa: CASSRTRTGANVLTF
d_gene: TRBD1; abundance: .; j_gene: TRBJ2-7; v_gene: TRBV6-5; CDR3nt: TGTGCCAGCAGTTACCTGGACAGGGGCCACGAGCAGTACTTC; CDR3aa: CASSYLDRGHEQYF
d_gene: .; abundance: few; j_gene: TRBJ1-2; v_gene: TRBV27; CDR3nt: TGTGCCAGCAGCTCTGGGGGGCGGGGCTACACCTTC; CDR3aa: CASSSGGRGYTF
d_gene: TRBD2; abundance: .; j_gene: TRBJ2-2; v_gene: TRBV11-3; CDR3nt: TGTGCCAGCAGCTCCGGGACTAGCGGGGCTACGACCGGGGAGCTGTTTTTT; CDR3aa: CASSSGTSGATTGELFF
d_gene: .; abundance: .; j_gene: TRBJ1-5; v_gene: TRBV15; CDR3nt: TGTGCCACCAGCATAGCCAGGGGAAATCAGCCCCAGCATTTT; CDR3aa: CATSIARGNQPQHF
d_gene: .; abundance: .; j_gene: TRBJ2-7; v_gene: TRBV4-2; CDR3nt: TGTGCCAGCAGCCAAGAATTAGACTCCTCCTACGAGCAGTACTTC; CDR3aa: CASSQELDSSYEQYF
d_gene: .; abundance: .; j_gene: TRBJ2-4; v_gene: TRBV19; CDR3nt: TGTGCCAGTAGTATTCGGGACCCAAATGCCAAAAACATTCAGTACTTC; CDR3aa: CASSIRDPNAKNIQYF
d_gene: .; abundance: .; j_gene: TRBJ2-7; v_gene: TRBV11-2; CDR3nt: TGTGCCAGCAGCCTAGGGGGGGGCCGCTCCTACGAGCAGTACTTC; CDR3aa: CASSLGGGRSYEQYF
d_gene: TRBD1; abundance: .; j_gene: TRBJ1-1; v_gene: TRBV5-1; CDR3nt: TGCGCCAGCAGCTCCGGACAGGGGAGCACTGAAGCTTTCTTT; CDR3aa: CASSSGQGSTEAFF
d_gene: .; abundance: .; j_gene: TRBJ2-2; v_gene: TRBV6-1; CDR3nt: TGTGCCAGCAGGGACACCGGGGAGCTGTTTTTT; CDR3aa: CASRDTGELFF
d_gene: .; abundance: .; j_gene: TRBJ2-7; v_gene: TRBV29-1; CDR3nt: TGCAGCGTCCAAGAAGGGGCCTACGAGCAGTACTTC; CDR3aa: CSVQEGAYEQYF